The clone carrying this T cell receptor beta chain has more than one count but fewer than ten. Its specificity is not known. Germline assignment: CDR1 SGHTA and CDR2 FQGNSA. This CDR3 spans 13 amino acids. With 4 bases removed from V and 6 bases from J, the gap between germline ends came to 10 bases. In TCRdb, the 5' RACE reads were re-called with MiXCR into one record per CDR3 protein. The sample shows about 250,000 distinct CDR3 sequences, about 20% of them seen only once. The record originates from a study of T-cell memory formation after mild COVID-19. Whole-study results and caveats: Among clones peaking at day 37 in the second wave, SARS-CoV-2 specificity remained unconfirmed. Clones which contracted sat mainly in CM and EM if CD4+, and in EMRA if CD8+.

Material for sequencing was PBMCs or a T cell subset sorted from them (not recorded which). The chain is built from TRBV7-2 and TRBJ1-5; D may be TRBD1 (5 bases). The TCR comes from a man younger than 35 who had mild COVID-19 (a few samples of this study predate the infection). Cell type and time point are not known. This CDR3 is CASSSGYSQPQHF. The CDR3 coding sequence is TGTGCCAGCAGCTCAGGGTATAGTCAGCCCCAGCATTTT. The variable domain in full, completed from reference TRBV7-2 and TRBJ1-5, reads GAGVSQSPSNKVTEKGKDVELRCDPISGHTALYWYRQSLGQGLEFLIYFQGNSAPDKSGLPSDRFSAERTGGSVSTLTIQRTQQEDSAVYLCASSSGYSQPQHFGDGTRLSIL.